This T cell receptor (beta chain) comes out of a study of blood T cells in healthy people across ages. Study-wide points: There were more naive CD4+ cells and higher diversity in long-lived donors than in aged donors.

Combining a sample-barcoded 5' primer with a J-beta primer mix, a second PCR ran for about 7 to 11 cycles. Template switching added a 12-random-nucleotide identifier to every cDNA molecule. MiXCR, applied by TCRdb to the 5' RACE reads, yields one record per CDR3 protein. This table holds about 1.6 million distinct CDR3 sequences, about 31% found once. Germline V gene sequence: CDR1 KGHSH, CDR2 LQKENI. The CDR3 runs 13 residues. V was trimmed by 2 bases and J by 10 bases, leaving 14 bases between them. This clonotype was detected a few times. Its target is not known. Roughly 10 milliliters of peripheral blood were drawn from each donor.

The sample was blood. The chain combines TRBV18 with TRBJ1-2, with no clear D. The receptor's source is a woman aged 30 to 39 in good health. CDR3 region: CASSPSRSSFYTF. The CDR3 DNA is TGTGCCAGCTCACCATCTCGAAGCTCGTTCTACACCTTC.